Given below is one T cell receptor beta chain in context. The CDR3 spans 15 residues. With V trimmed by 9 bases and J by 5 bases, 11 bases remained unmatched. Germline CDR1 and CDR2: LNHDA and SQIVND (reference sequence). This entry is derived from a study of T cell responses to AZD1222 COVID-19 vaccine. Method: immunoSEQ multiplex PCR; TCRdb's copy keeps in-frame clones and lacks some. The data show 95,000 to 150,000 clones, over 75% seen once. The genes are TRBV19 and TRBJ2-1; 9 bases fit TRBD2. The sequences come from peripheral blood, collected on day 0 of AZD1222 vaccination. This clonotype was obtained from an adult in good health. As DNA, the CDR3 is TGTGCCAGCACGGAGCGGGGGGCTATAAACAATGAGCAGTTCTTC. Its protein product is CASTERGAINNEQFF.